This record covers a single T cell receptor (beta chain). This clone was found many times. Its cognate antigen has yet to be identified. Nothing much larger sits one base from this clone, and base qualities are not available. Donors formed part of the validation cohort, which comprised over a hundred subjects and was distinct from the first cohort of 666 subjects. Library generation was performed with the immunoSEQ multiplex PCR assay. The authors' analysis ran thus. A statistical classification framework was built to diagnose cytomegalovirus status from the catalog of TCR beta chain sequences. TCRdb obtained this table from immuneACCESS and retained in-frame rearrangements with V and J assigned. These tables miss some clones; where compared with another copy, unresolved V genes account for less than half of the shortfall, and the remainder is unexplained. The D gene and trimming were derived from the DNA, and the V and J assignments and clone size from that table. Counted in this sample were approximately 240,000 clones; around 90% of them appeared once. 1% to 1.2% of the sample goes to the ten largest clones.

This entry belongs to a study of cytomegalovirus exposure and HLA in healthy donors (dated by TCRdb to the late 2010s). Concerning the study at large: According to a later analysis, the 120 validation repertoires were produced on the same platform as the 600 to 850 repertoires of the first cohort. The study aimed to test whether cataloging public T cell receptors could reveal signatures of past pathogen exposure. In addition to the first cohort of 666 subjects, a separate validation cohort of 120 different subjects was used. High-throughput TCR immunosequencing, statistical association of individual TCRs with disease status, and machine learning were combined to predict cytomegalovirus infection status. General study outcomes and caveats: A later analysis had no HLA typing for the validation cohort, so co-occurrence there was scored across all 130 or so repertoires. In the study, some 160 TCR beta chains were listed as associated with cytomegalovirus. In both the original and validation cohorts, the classifier was reported to diagnose cytomegalovirus status with high specificity and sensitivity. Of the cluster scores, about 94% were above 0 in a later analysis, which found that TCRs clustered in the first cohort also tended to co-occur in the 130 or so validation repertoires. Most TCR sequences were seen in very few donors, while some public TCRs were found in many individuals. It was suggested by the authors that the approach could potentially be generalized to other disease states and immunological phenotypes. A few of the identified cytomegalovirus-associated TCR beta chains were confirmed in vitro to be specific for cytomegalovirus antigens.

The CDR3, cysteine through phenylalanine, is 16 amino acids long. Only the CDR3 DNA stays, 48 bases, in frame from base 1. As encoded in the germline V gene, CDR1 is MNHNS while CDR2 is SASEGT. Trimming leaves V shorter by 4 bases and J shorter by 3 bases, with the junction holding 12 bases beyond the gene matches. The rearranged segments are TRBV6-1 and TRBJ2-7; 7 nucleotides in the junction match TRBD2. Material: PBMCs. This sequence was found in a woman aged 18-30 years in good health and CMV-seronegative. The sequence in DNA is TGTGCCAGCAGTGGGGCCGCGGGAGAGGGTGGCTACGAGCAGTACTTC. Translation gives CASSGAAGEGGYEQYF.